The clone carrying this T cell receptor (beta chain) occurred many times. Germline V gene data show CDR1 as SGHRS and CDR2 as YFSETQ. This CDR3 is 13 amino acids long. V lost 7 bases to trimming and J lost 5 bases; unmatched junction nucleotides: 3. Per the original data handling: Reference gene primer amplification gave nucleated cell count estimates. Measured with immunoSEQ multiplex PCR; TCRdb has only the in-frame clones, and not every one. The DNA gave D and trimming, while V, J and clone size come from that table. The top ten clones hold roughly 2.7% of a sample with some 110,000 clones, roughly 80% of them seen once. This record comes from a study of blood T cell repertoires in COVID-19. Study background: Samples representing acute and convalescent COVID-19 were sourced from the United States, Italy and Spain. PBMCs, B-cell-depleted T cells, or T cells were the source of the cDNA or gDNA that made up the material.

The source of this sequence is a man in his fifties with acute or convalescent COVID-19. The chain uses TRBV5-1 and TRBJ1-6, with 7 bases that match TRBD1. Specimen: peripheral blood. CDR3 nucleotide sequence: TGCGCCAGCTTCGACAGGGATAATTCACCCCTCCACTTT. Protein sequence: CASFDRDNSPLHF.